The 12 T cell receptor beta chains given below trace back to one sample, sequenced in a study of Siglec-9 on CD8 T cells in melanoma. Profiling relied on immunoSEQ multiplex PCR, and the TCRdb table lists in-frame clones only, not all of them. The sample holds about 36,000 clones, about 86% seen once. Sequenced material: Siglec-9- CD8+ T cells sorted from blood. The source of these receptors is a human donor in good health.

The rearrangement joins TRBV2 to TRBJ2-1, with D possibly called TRBD1 or TRBD2 (6 bases each). The CDR3 consists of 15 residues. Germline V gives CDR1 SNHLY, CDR2 FYNNEI. V lost 2 bases, J lost 7 bases, and 15 bases lay in between. DNA of the CDR3: TGTGCCAGCAGTGAACAGGGGACGGGGAGGAATGAGCAGTTCTTC. Protein sequence: CASSEQGTGRNEQFF.

V usage is TRBV6-1 and J usage is TRBJ2-2, with 8 bases aligning to TRBD1. V trimming: 2 bases; J trimming: 3 bases; junction bases outside the gene matches: 14. Germline assignment: CDR1 MNHNS and CDR2 SASEGT. The CDR3 has 19 residues. The CDR3 bases are TGTGCCAGCAGTGAAAGGGCCACAGGGGGACAGACATACACCGGGGAGCTGTTTTTT. Its protein is CASSERATGGQTYTGELFF.

The chain combines TRBV7-3 with TRBJ1-6; 9 bases match TRBD1. The CDR3 is made up of 16 amino acids. V was clipped by 5 bases and J by 9 bases; unmatched bases: 11. The V gene's germline CDR1 is SGHTA and CDR2 FQGTGA. The CDR3 sequence: CASSLLGTGTGSPLHF. Here the CDR3 DNA reads TGTGCCAGCAGCCTACTCGGGACAGGGACGGGTTCACCCCTCCACTTT.

The genes are TRBV25-1 and TRBJ2-1, with D hard to call. This CDR3 comprises 14 residues. V was trimmed by 3 bases and J by 5 bases, leaving 11 bases between them. CDR1 is MGHDK, CDR2 SYGVNS, per germline. The CDR3 loop is CASSDWAVNNEQFF. CDR3 nucleotide sequence: TGTGCCAGCAGTGATTGGGCAGTCAACAATGAGCAGTTCTTC.

V usage is TRBV7-9 and J usage is TRBJ2-7; 13 bases agree with TRBD2. The CDR3 runs to 15 residues. Looked up from germline, CDR1 is SEHNR and CDR2 is FQNEAQ (reference sequence). Unmatched junction bases numbered 8, after V lost 6 bases and J lost 6 bases. The CDR3 DNA sequence: TGTGCCAGCAGTTACACTAGCGGGAGGGCATTCGAGCAGTACTTC. Translated: CASSYTSGRAFEQYF.

The rearrangement links TRBV7-6 to TRBJ2-3; perhaps TRBD2 as D (5 bases). Germline values: CDR1 SGHVS, CDR2 FNYEAQ. V lost 5 bases, J lost 5 bases, and 23 bases lay in between. The CDR3 runs 17 residues. CDR3 sequence: CASSKSSGRSREDTQYF. The CDR3 nucleotides are TGTGCCAGCAGCAAATCCTCGGGCAGGAGCCGGGAAGATACGCAGTATTTT.

V gene TRBV6-5 combines with J gene TRBJ1-1; tentative D call: TRBD1 (6 bases). Per germline, CDR1 MNHEY and CDR2 SVGAGI. V lost 6 bases and J 2 bases, leaving 13 bases between the germline ends. The CDR3 has 14 residues. The CDR3 DNA follows: TGTGCCAGCAGCCCGCGAGGGGGTAACACTGAAGCTTTCTTT. It yields the protein CASSPRGGNTEAFF.

This clone was counted a few times. The chain recombines TRBV5-1 with TRBJ1-1; D is unclear. V lost 0 bases to trimming and J lost 2 bases, with 8 bases between them. From germline, CDR1 is SGHRS and CDR2 YFSETQ. The CDR3 spans 14 residues. This CDR3 is CASSLAGYNTEAFF. CDR3 coding DNA: TGCGCCAGCAGCTTGGCCGGTTACAACACTGAAGCTTTCTTT.

The CDR3 DNA is TGTGCCAGCAGCCTAACAGGGAACACCGGGGAGCTGTTTTTT. Amino acids: CASSLTGNTGELFF. This chain links TRBV6-1 with TRBJ2-2; possible D gene TRBD1, 5 bases. The germline CDR1 and CDR2 sequences are MNHNS and SASEGT. CDR3 size: 14 residues. V was clipped by 6 bases and J by 1 base, with 9 bases between them.

This clone has just a few counts. The chain uses TRBV6-5 and TRBJ1-1, with 9 bases identical to TRBD1. V was clipped by 6 bases and J by 8 bases; unmatched bases: 4. The germline V gene encodes CDR1 MNHEY and CDR2 SVGAGI. The CDR3 is 12 amino acids. The CDR3 coding sequence is TGTGCCAGCAGGACAGGGGGAGCCGAAGCTTTCTTT. Translating it yields CASRTGGAEAFF.

The chain is built from TRBV19 and TRBJ2-5; D gene uncertain. The germline V gene has CDR1 LNHDA and CDR2 SQIVND (reference sequence). The CDR3 runs to 14 residues. The V end lost 5 bases, the J end lost 2 bases, and 12 bases lay between the germline ends. Here the CDR3 reads CASSQLGGQETQYF. CDR3 sequence (DNA): TGTGCCAGTAGTCAATTGGGCGGACAAGAGACCCAGTACTTC.

About this clone itself: The germline gene is not matched at one end of the junction; a read error may be the cause. The CDR3 region is CASSFKGPF. The CDR3 DNA is TGTGCCAGCAGTTTTAAGGGTCCCTTT. The chain carries TRBV27 and TRBJ1-1; D remains ambiguous. Germline CDR1 MNHEY, CDR2 SMNVEV (reference sequence). This CDR3 region has 9 residues.